The rows below give T cell receptor beta chains drawn from one sample of a study of T cells in Graves' hyperthyroidism and ophthalmopathy. From the multiplex PCR reads, TCRdb called clonotypes with MiXCR, one entry per CDR3 protein. The repertoire has 500,000 to 650,000 distinct CDR3 sequences, about 14% of them found once; the top ten carry roughly an eighth. The sequenced sample consisted of blood. The receptors were gathered from a woman in her fifties or sixties with Graves' ophthalmopathy. The CDR3 runs from the conserved cysteine through the conserved F or W. The D gene is left open where the match is weak. For some rows the clone size is stated as once, few or many, or as a class when expanded; others skip it.

clone size	D gene	V gene	J gene	CDR3 protein	CDR3 DNA
few	TRBD1	TRBV7-9	TRBJ2-1	CASTQGWSSYNEQFF	TGTGCCAGCACACAGGGGTGGAGCTCCTACAATGAGCAGTTCTTC
many	-	TRBV28	TRBJ1-2	CASSLSRGYGYTF	TGTGCCAGCAGTTTATCCAGGGGCTATGGCTACACCTTC
few	-	TRBV6-6	TRBJ1-2	CASSYHRSRDYGYTF	TGTGCCAGCAGTTACCATCGATCCCGAGACTATGGCTACACCTTC
many	TRBD1	TRBV27	TRBJ1-2	CASSQSNRGRRYGYTF	TGTGCCAGCAGCCAATCCAACAGGGGGCGGCGGTATGGCTACACCTTC
-	TRBD2	TRBV5-4	TRBJ2-2	CASSFVAGGLRDTGELFF	TGTGCCAGCAGCTTCGTAGCGGGAGGCCTGCGGGACACCGGGGAGCTGTTTTTT
many	-	TRBV20-1	TRBJ2-7	CSATRTTYEQYF	TGCAGTGCAACCCGGACAACCTACGAGCAGTACTTC
few	-	TRBV10-3	TRBJ2-2	CASRGNTGEPFF	TGTGCCTCGAGGGGGAACACCGGGGAGCCGTTTTTT
many	-	TRBV27	TRBJ2-7	CASSLSQSASYEQYF	TGTGCCAGCAGTTTATCGCAGTCGGCATCCTACGAGCAGTACTTC
-	TRBD2	TRBV6-2/TRBV6-3	TRBJ2-7	CVSRSGLAGGFAYEQYF	TGTGTCAGCAGATCGGGACTAGCGGGAGGATTCGCCTACGAGCAGTACTTC
many	-	TRBV28	TRBJ1-2	CASSSFTYGYTF	TGTGCCAGCAGTTCCTTCACCTATGGCTACACCTTC
-	-	TRBV20-1	TRBJ2-7	CSARILEGVGEQYF	TGCAGTGCTAGAATACTTGAGGGGGTGGGCGAGCAGTACTTC
many	TRBD1	TRBV12-3/TRBV12-4	TRBJ2-1	CASSSPGQDSNEQFF	TGTGCCAGCAGTTCCCCCGGACAGGATAGCAATGAGCAGTTCTTC
many	-	TRBV29-1	TRBJ1-3	CSVATASGNTIYF	TGCAGCGTTGCTACAGCCTCTGGAAACACCATATATTTT
many	-	TRBV11-3	TRBJ2-1	CASSLGSGRFDNEQFF	TGTGCCAGCAGCTTAGGTAGCGGACGTTTTGACAATGAGCAGTTCTTC
many	TRBD2	TRBV12-3/TRBV12-4	TRBJ2-5	CASTTSGRAGTQYF	TGTGCCAGCACGACTAGCGGGAGGGCGGGGACCCAGTACTTC
-	-	TRBV24-1	TRBJ1-5	CATSALGETDQPQHF	TGTGCCACCAGTGCCCTGGGGGAGACCGATCAGCCCCAGCATTTT
many	-	TRBV7-2	TRBJ2-1	CASSNMRGPEGEQFF	TGTGCCAGCAGCAATATGAGGGGCCCGGAGGGTGAGCAGTTCTTC
many	TRBD2	TRBV28	TRBJ2-7	CASSPLRSGRTQYF	TGTGCCAGCAGTCCCCTTAGGAGCGGGAGGACGCAGTACTTC
-	-	TRBV7-2	TRBJ2-6	CASTISGANVLTF	TGTGCCAGCACGATCAGTGGGGCCAACGTCCTGACTTTC
many	TRBD2	TRBV27	TRBJ2-7	CAAGLAGAYEQYF	TGTGCCGCGGGCCTAGCGGGGGCCTACGAGCAGTACTTC
-	TRBD2	TRBV6-1	TRBJ2-3	CASSFAQQPGLASDTQYF	TGTGCCAGCAGTTTTGCCCAACAACCGGGACTAGCTTCCGATACGCAGTATTTT
-	TRBD2	TRBV4-3	TRBJ2-1	CASSQEGVETSGILSYNEQFF	TGCGCCAGCAGCCAAGAAGGGGTGGAGACTAGCGGGATCCTGTCCTACAATGAGCAGTTCTTC
-	-	TRBV5-6	TRBJ2-3	CASSSLRRHTDTQYF	TGTGCCAGCAGCTCCCTACGCCGACACACAGATACGCAGTATTTT
many	-	TRBV6-2/TRBV6-3	TRBJ1-1	CASTRDYNTEAFF	TGTGCCAGCACTAGGGATTATAACACTGAAGCTTTCTTT
many	-	TRBV28	TRBJ2-3	CASSKQGYTDTQYF	TGTGCCAGCAGCAAACAGGGTTACACAGATACGCAGTATTTT
many	TRBD1	TRBV2	TRBJ2-7	CASSELGTAYEQYF	TGTGCCAGCAGTGAACTTGGGACAGCCTACGAGCAGTACTTC
many	-	TRBV10-3	TRBJ2-7	CAIMTEGSYEQYF	TGTGCCATCATGACGGAGGGGAGCTACGAGCAGTACTTC
many	TRBD2	TRBV20-1	TRBJ2-1	CSAIKAGDYNEQFF	TGCAGTGCTATCAAAGCGGGAGACTACAATGAGCAGTTCTTC
many	-	TRBV11-2	TRBJ2-1	CASRGAGNEQFF	TGTGCCAGCAGGGGGGCCGGGAATGAGCAGTTCTTC
few	-	TRBV27	TRBJ1-2	CASSRGGSGGYTF	TGTGCCAGCAGTAGGGGGGGGTCGGGAGGCTACACCTTC
many	-	TRBV3-1	TRBJ2-1	CASSPSPVSDNEQFF	TGTGCCAGCAGCCCCAGTCCGGTTTCGGACAATGAGCAGTTCTTC
-	-	TRBV4-3	TRBJ2-7	CASSIPRLVGEWTYEQYF	TGCGCCAGCAGCATCCCAAGACTCGTGGGGGAGTGGACCTACGAGCAGTACTTC
many	-	TRBV20-1	TRBJ2-7	CSASWTAAAYEQYF	TGCAGTGCTAGTTGGACGGCCGCGGCCTACGAGCAGTACTTC
many	-	TRBV3-1	TRBJ2-3	CASSQDLSGDTQYF	TGTGCCAGCAGCCAAGACCTTAGCGGAGATACGCAGTATTTT
-	TRBD2	TRBV5-1	TRBJ2-3	CASSREGPDTQYF	TGCGCCAGCAGCCGGGAGGGCCCAGATACGCAGTATTTT
-	-	TRBV4-2	TRBJ2-3	CASSQDIRSDTQYF	TGTGCCAGCAGCCAAGATATTAGATCAGATACGCAGTATTTT
few	TRBD2	TRBV29-1	TRBJ2-5	CSVGEREYVRYF	TGCAGCGTTGGGGAGCGGGAGTATGTAAGGTACTTC
-	-	TRBV4-3	TRBJ1-2	CASSQDAAGNYGYTF	TGCGCCAGCAGCCAAGACGCGGCCGGGAACTATGGCTACACCTTC
many	-	TRBV6-2/TRBV6-3	TRBJ2-3	CASSYRGLLRDTDTQYF	TGTGCCAGCAGTTACAGGGGCCTCCTGAGGGACACAGATACGCAGTATTTT
-	-	TRBV27	TRBJ2-3	CASSLGSGDTQYF	TGTGCCAGCAGTCTCGGAAGTGGAGATACGCAGTATTTT
-	TRBD2	TRBV7-8	TRBJ2-3	CASSSRGSGWEDTQYF	TGTGCCAGCAGCTCTCGGGGTAGCGGGTGGGAAGATACGCAGTATTTT
many	-	TRBV25-1	TRBJ2-7	CASSEGGGEYEQYF	TGTGCCAGCAGTGAGGGAGGGGGAGAATACGAGCAGTACTTC